Below, 21 T cell receptor beta chains from the same sample are listed, as sequenced in a study of T cell responses to AZD1222 COVID-19 vaccine. Libraries were prepared by immunoSEQ multiplex PCR; TCRdb keeps only in-frame clonotypes and omits some of them. The sample yields about 120,000 clones, roughly 90% seen once. The source was peripheral blood, collected on day 0 of AZD1222 vaccination. The receptor source for this set is an adult in good health.

This sequence joins TRBV11-2 and TRBJ1-4; TRBD1 might be the D (6 bases). Trimming left V 4 bases short and J 8 bases short, with 17 bases between. In germline, CDR1 is SGHAT, CDR2 FQNNGV. The CDR3 runs 15 residues. This CDR3 reads CASSSGLGGEEKLFF. CDR3 DNA sequence: TGTGCCAGCAGCTCCGGTTTAGGGGGTGAGGAAAAACTGTTTTTT.

This clone was detected only once. The genes are TRBV27 and TRBJ2-7; 8 nucleotides match TRBD1. After removal of 5 bases from V and 1 base from J, the junction contained 4 bases not matched to a gene. The V gene's germline CDR1 is MNHEY and CDR2 SMNVEV (reference sequence). The CDR3 is 14 residues long. The chain's CDR3 is CASSIRQGSYEQYF. The CDR3 DNA is TGTGCCAGCAGTATTCGACAGGGGTCCTACGAGCAGTACTTC.

The chain recombines TRBV9 with TRBJ1-5, with 8 bases identical to TRBD1. CDR1 is SGDLS, CDR2 YYNGEE, per germline. CDR3 size: 15 residues. The junction had 12 bases not matched to a gene; V was cut back by 4 bases and J by 9 bases. CDR3: CASSSSTGAVSPQHF. CDR3 coding DNA: TGTGCCAGCAGCAGCTCGACAGGGGCCGTCTCGCCCCAGCATTTT.

The CDR3 reads CASSRESGEAFF. The CDR3 region has the DNA TGTGCCAGCAGTCGGGAGAGTGGTGAAGCTTTCTTT. This rearrangement joins TRBV12-3 or TRBV12-4 to TRBJ1-1; no clear D gene. The V gene lost 5 bases and the J gene lost 7 bases, with 11 bases spanning the gap. CDR3 length equals 12 residues.

The sample holds one count of this clone. Compared with germline, one end of the junction differs, possibly owing to a read error. In the same sample, other DNA sequences code for this CDR3. The chain couples TRBV2 to TRBJ2-7; a weak D match, TRBD2 (6 bases). CDR1 is SNHLY, CDR2 FYNNEI, per germline. The CDR3 runs to 14 residues. In DNA, the CDR3 is TGTGCCAGCAGTGGTCTGGTGGGGGGAAACGAACAGTACTTC. Its translation is CASSGLVGGNEQYF.

CDR3: CASSQGRGTQETQYF. CDR3 in DNA: TGCGCCAGCAGCCAAGGCCGGGGGACCCAAGAGACCCAGTACTTC. The V call is TRBV4-3, the J call TRBJ2-5; TRBD2 is a possible D gene (6 bases). V lost 1 base and J 1 base, leaving 10 bases between the germline ends. In germline, CDR1 is LGHNA, CDR2 YSLEER. This CDR3 has 15 residues.

V usage is TRBV4-1 and J usage is TRBJ2-7; perhaps TRBD1 as D (6 bases). Germline CDR1 and CDR2: MGHRA and YSYEKL. This CDR3 is built from 16 residues. With 0 bases removed from V and 1 base from J, the gap between germline ends came to 13 bases. DNA of the CDR3: TGCGCCAGCAGCCAAGACCCAGGGGTGGTTTCCTACGAGCAGTACTTC. Translating it yields CASSQDPGVVSYEQYF.

The genes are TRBV28 and TRBJ2-7; D gene unclear. The CDR3 contains 17 residues. Trimming cost V 2 bases and J 2 bases, with 19 bases left between them. Germline V gene lookup returns CDR1 MDHEN and CDR2 SYDVKM. The CDR3 sequence: CASSLGRAGADPYEQYF. CDR3 DNA sequence: TGTGCCAGCAGTTTAGGCCGGGCAGGTGCTGACCCCTACGAGCAGTACTTC.

V is TRBV6-5 and J is TRBJ1-6, with TRBD1 as a possible D gene (5 bases). Trimming cost V 4 bases and J 7 bases, with 11 bases left between them. The CDR3 spans 14 residues. Germline CDR1 is MNHEY and CDR2 is SVGAGI. The CDR3 loop is CASSSTGGNSPLHF. The CDR3 DNA reads as TGTGCCAGCAGTTCGACCGGGGGGAATTCACCCCTCCACTTT.

V gene TRBV7-2 combines with J gene TRBJ2-2; unclear D gene. The CDR3 sequence is 14 residues long. Trimming removed 2 bases at V and 7 bases at J, with 11 bases between. Germline CDR1 reads SGHTA; CDR2 reads FQGNSA. The CDR3 loop is CASSLNRVDGELFF. The CDR3 DNA is TGTGCCAGCAGCTTAAACCGGGTAGACGGGGAGCTGTTTTTT.

The chain recombines TRBV30 with TRBJ1-2, with no clear D. The V gene's germline CDR1 is GTSNPN and CDR2 SVGIG (reference sequence). The CDR3 covers 13 residues. Between the trimmed V and J ends, which lost 8 bases and 4 bases, there was a span of 17 bases. CDR3 coding DNA: TGTGCCCTCCCCCGGACTCAACCCTATGGCTACACCTTC. Amino acids: CALPRTQPYGYTF.

J is TRBJ2-2 and V is TRBV7-9; D is unclear. Germline assignment: CDR1 SEHNR and CDR2 FQNEAQ (reference sequence). Trimming cost V 3 bases and J 1 base, with 6 bases left between them. The length of the CDR3 is 14 residues. The CDR3 loop is CASSFTLNTGELFF. The DNA of the CDR3 is TGTGCCAGCAGCTTCACATTGAACACCGGGGAGCTGTTTTTT.

The rearrangement joins TRBV5-1 to TRBJ2-7, with no clear D. Germline CDR1 is SGHRS and CDR2 is YFSETQ. This CDR3 comprises 12 residues. Trimming took off 0 bases at V and 5 bases at J, with 6 bases between the two ends. CDR3 nucleotide sequence: TGCGCCAGCAGCTTGGGCGTTAACGAGCAGTACTTC. Its translation is CASSLGVNEQYF.

Only one count was recorded for this clone. CDR3 bases: TGTGCCAGCAGCCAAGATCAACGGGGGAGGAATGAAAAACTGTTTTTT. Protein product: CASSQDQRGRNEKLFF. This chain connects TRBV14 to TRBJ1-4; perhaps TRBD1 as D (5 bases). The V and J ends lost 0 bases and 5 bases respectively, with 13 bases between them. The length of the CDR3 is 16 residues. CDR1 and CDR2 (germline): SGHDN, FVKESK.

V and J are TRBV12-3 or TRBV12-4 and TRBJ2-7; possible D gene TRBD2, 5 bases. V lost 4 bases and J lost 0, with 7 bases in between. The CDR3 is made up of 13 amino acids. The CDR3 DNA sequence: TGTGCCAGCAGTTCCGCGGGCTCCTACGAGCAGTACTTC. Translation: CASSSAGSYEQYF.

The V call is TRBV6-5, the J call TRBJ1-5; tentatively, D is TRBD1 (5 bases). V lost 0 bases, J lost 0 bases, and 6 bases lay in between. CDR1 is MNHEY, CDR2 SVGAGI, per germline. The CDR3 is 15 residues long. In DNA, the CDR3 is TGTGCCAGCAGTTACTCGGGGGTTAGCAATCAGCCCCAGCATTTT. Translated, it gives CASSYSGVSNQPQHF.

The chain uses TRBV9 and TRBJ2-1; 8 nucleotides match TRBD1. The CDR3 loop spans 15 amino acids. CDR1 is SGDLS, CDR2 YYNGEE, per germline. J gave up 6 bases and V 1 base, and 6 bases lay outside the gene matches. Here the CDR3 reads CASSVPTTGGNEQFF. CDR3 DNA sequence: TGTGCCAGCAGCGTACCCACAACAGGGGGCAATGAGCAGTTCTTC. Supplemented by reference TRBV9 and TRBJ2-1, the full variable domain reads DSGVTQTPKHLITATGQRVTLRCSPRSGDLSVYWYQQSLDQGLQFLIQYYNGEERAKGNILERFSAQQFPDLHSELNLSSLELGDSALYFCASSVPTTGGNEQFFGPGTRLTVL.

The chain has TRBV7-9 and TRBJ1-2; D is perhaps TRBD1 (5 bases). Germline assignment: CDR1 SEHNR and CDR2 FQNEAQ (reference sequence). Trimming left V 4 bases short and J 4 bases short, with 16 bases between. The CDR3 is 15 residues long. The CDR3 here is CASSSGTATPYGYTF. As DNA, the CDR3 is TGTGCCAGCAGCTCCGGGACGGCTACCCCCTATGGCTACACCTTC.

The chain is built from TRBV5-1 and TRBJ2-1; D is possibly TRBD2 (6 bases). CDR1 and CDR2 (germline): SGHRS, YFSETQ. This CDR3 comprises 14 residues. The germline V and J ends were trimmed by 0 bases and 7 bases, with 11 bases remaining between them. The CDR3 bases are TGCGCCAGCAGCTTGGGCGGGGTCCCGAATGAGCAGTTCTTC. Residues: CASSLGGVPNEQFF.

The CDR3 protein is CASIDRGPEQYF. CDR3 sequence (DNA): TGTGCCAGCATCGACAGGGGGCCCGAGCAGTACTTC. J is TRBJ2-7 and V is TRBV7-9; 10 nucleotides agree with TRBD1. Germline trimming cut 7 bases from V and 6 bases from J; bases unmatched to any gene: 3. Germline CDR1 reads SEHNR; CDR2 reads FQNEAQ (reference sequence). CDR3 length: 12 amino acids.

The CDR3 nucleotides are TGTGCCAGCAGTGGGGGCCCTGGCCAGAACCATCAAAATTCACCCCTCCACTTT. This gives the protein CASSGGPGQNHQNSPLHF. The chain uses TRBV2 and TRBJ1-6; possible D gene TRBD1, 5 bases. Trimming pared 4 bases from V and 7 bases from J, leaving 23 bases between. Germline assignment: CDR1 SNHLY and CDR2 FYNNEI. This CDR3 comprises 18 residues.